This TCR beta chain was obtained from a study of blood T cell repertoires in COVID-19 (dated by TCRdb to 2018 to 2020). Concerning the study at large: Samples from collaborators originated in the United States, Italy and Spain and spanned both the acute and convalescent phases of COVID-19. The material from the prospective study consisted of cDNA or gDNA derived from T cells, B-cell-depleted T cells, or PBMCs. Deeply sampled blood TCRbeta repertoires from subjects exposed to, actively infected with, or recovered from COVID-19 were included in the dataset. A freely available public database, intended as a resource for researchers studying the immune response to SARS-CoV-2, is where the repertoires were released. The samples were drawn from the first 160 participants of the ongoing ImmuneRACE study and from some 1,300 subjects provided by 6 global collaborators. The sample metadata nearly always contained a de-identified subject ID, COVID-19 status, age in years and sex. HLA class I and class II types, where available, came from metadata supplied by the sample provider rather than from assay-based typing.

TCRbeta CDR3 regions were amplified from genomic DNA using the immunoSEQ Assay, a bias-controlled multiplex PCR. As for the authors' bioinformatics: The number of nucleated cells in each sample was estimated by amplification of reference gene primers within the assay. To quantify the absolute abundance of each unique TCRbeta CDR3 rearrangement, sequence reads were collapsed and filtered. For each sample, productive Simpson clonality was calculated as the square root of Simpson's diversity index across productive rearrangements. TCRdb carries this immuneACCESS record with in-frame sequences only. Its versions omit some clonotypes, under half of them owing to an unresolved V gene in the studies checked, with the rest unexplained. Clonal size and the V and J genes are those of that table, whereas D and trimming came from the DNA. In all, the sample holds roughly 260,000 clones, and about 90% of those were seen once. Around 2.5% of the sample is held by the ten biggest clonotypes.

At one collaborating source in Seattle, patients were enrolled during active infection and were followed longitudinally through the course of disease. The collaborating institutions used their own protocols to collect whole blood in K2EDTA tubes. For TCRbeta analysis, collaborator samples were shipped as frozen whole blood, as isolated PBMCs, or as DNA extracted from either sample type. The investigation overall reported the following: Clinical and demographic metadata were provided uncurated, with the amount varying by source and participant.

Concerning this clone itself: What antigen it recognizes has not been identified. No qualities accompany the bases; no much larger clone lies one base away.

According to the germline V gene (reference sequence), CDR1 reads DFQATT and CDR2 reads SNEGSKA. V loses 3 bases at its end and J loses 5 bases; junction bases beyond the gene matches: 8. There are 14 amino acids in the CDR3, from cysteine to phenylalanine inclusive. Only the CDR3 part of the read is kept: 42 bases, read in frame from the first base. The sample was peripheral blood. The TCR originated in a person aged 18 to 35 with COVID-19, enrolled during active disease. This receptor chain uses TRBV20-1 and TRBJ2-7; the junction holds 9 bases that match TRBD2. The CDR3 here reads CSASVSGSTDEQYF. The DNA is as follows: TGCAGTGCTAGTGTTAGCGGGAGTACCGACGAGCAGTACTTC.